This T cell receptor (beta chain) is from a study of PD-1 blockade in mismatch repair-deficient tumors. Turning to the study itself: Patients had approximately 11 mismatch repair-deficient cancer types, all previously treated and progressing.

Mismatch repair deficiency was confirmed in all patients, by PCR or immunohistochemistry. Three pembrolizumab responders had their TCRs sequenced. Study-wide results and limits: After pembrolizumab, tumor-resident clones rose rapidly, then generally contracted before radiologic responses.

The table came from immunoSEQ multiplex PCR; TCRdb's copy has only in-frame clones and leaves some out. The sample yields under 50,000 clones, 77% seen once. As regards this clone: The antigen is not known.

Germline V gene sequence: CDR1 MGHRA, CDR2 YSYEKL. The CDR3 has 14 amino acids. Trimming shortened V by 4 bases and J by 5 bases, and 14 bases separated the two germline ends. This clonotype was sampled from an adult with mismatch repair-deficient cancer. The rearrangement joins TRBV4-1 to TRBJ2-5; D is unclear. This sample comprised PBMCs, obtained before pembrolizumab treatment. This CDR3 reads CASSPYGPRETQYF. The CDR3 DNA reads as TGCGCCAGCAGCCCCTACGGCCCCCGTGAGACCCAGTACTTC.